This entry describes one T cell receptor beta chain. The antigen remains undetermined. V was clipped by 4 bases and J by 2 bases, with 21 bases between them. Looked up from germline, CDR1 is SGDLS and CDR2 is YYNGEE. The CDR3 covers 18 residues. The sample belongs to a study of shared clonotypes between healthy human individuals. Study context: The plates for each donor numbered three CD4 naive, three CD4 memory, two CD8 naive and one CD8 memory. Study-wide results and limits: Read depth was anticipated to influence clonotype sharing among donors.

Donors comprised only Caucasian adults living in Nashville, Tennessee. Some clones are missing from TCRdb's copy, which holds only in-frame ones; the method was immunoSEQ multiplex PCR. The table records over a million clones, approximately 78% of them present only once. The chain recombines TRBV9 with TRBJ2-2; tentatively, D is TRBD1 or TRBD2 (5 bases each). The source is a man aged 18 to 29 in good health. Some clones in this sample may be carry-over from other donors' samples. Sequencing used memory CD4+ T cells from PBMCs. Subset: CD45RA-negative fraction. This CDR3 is CASSFGNPGRTNTGELFF. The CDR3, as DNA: TGTGCCAGCAGCTTTGGCAATCCGGGACGGACCAACACCGGGGAGCTGTTTTTT.